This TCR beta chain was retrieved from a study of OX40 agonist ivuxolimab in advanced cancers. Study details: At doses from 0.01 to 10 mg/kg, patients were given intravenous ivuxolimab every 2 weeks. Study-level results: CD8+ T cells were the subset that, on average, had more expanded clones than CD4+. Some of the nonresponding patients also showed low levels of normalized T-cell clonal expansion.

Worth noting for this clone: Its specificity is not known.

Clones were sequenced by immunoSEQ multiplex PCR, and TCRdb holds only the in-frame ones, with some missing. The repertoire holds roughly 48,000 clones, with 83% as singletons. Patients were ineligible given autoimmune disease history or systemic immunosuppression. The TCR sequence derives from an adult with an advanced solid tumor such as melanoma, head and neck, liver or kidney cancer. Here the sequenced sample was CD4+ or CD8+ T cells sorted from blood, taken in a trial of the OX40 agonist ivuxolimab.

CDR3 sequence (DNA): TGTGCCAGCAGCTTACAGGGGTCGGATGGCTACACCTTC. Amino acid sequence: CASSLQGSDGYTF. This sequence joins TRBV7-2 and TRBJ1-2, with D maybe TRBD1 (6 bases). With 2 bases removed from V and 6 bases from J, the gap between germline ends came to 10 bases. The CDR3 runs to 13 residues. Germline V gives CDR1 SGHTA, CDR2 FQGNSA. Supplemented by reference TRBV7-2 and TRBJ1-2, the full variable domain reads GAGVSQSPSNKVTEKGKDVELRCDPISGHTALYWYRQSLGQGLEFLIYFQGNSAPDKSGLPSDRFSAERTGGSVSTLTIQRTQQEDSAVYLCASSLQGSDGYTFGSGTRLTVV.